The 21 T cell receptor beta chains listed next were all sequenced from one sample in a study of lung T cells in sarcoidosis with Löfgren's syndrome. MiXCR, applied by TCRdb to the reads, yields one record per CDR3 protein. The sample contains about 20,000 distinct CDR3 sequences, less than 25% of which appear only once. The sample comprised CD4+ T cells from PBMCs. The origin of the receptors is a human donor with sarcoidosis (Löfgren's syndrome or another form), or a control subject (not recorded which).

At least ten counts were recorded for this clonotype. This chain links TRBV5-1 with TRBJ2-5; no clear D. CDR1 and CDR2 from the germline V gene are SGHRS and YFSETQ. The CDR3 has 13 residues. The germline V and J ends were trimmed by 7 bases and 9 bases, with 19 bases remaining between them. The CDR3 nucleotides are TGCGCCAGCGGCCCTAAGGCTTTCGCGGCCCAGTACTTC. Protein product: CASGPKAFAAQYF.

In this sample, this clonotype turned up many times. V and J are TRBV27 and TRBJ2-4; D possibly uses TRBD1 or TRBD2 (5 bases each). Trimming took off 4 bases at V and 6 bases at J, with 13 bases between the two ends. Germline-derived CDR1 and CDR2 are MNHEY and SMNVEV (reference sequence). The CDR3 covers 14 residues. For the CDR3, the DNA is TGTGCCAGCAGTTCCGTCGATGGGGGAAACATTCAGTACTTC. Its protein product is CASSSVDGGNIQYF.

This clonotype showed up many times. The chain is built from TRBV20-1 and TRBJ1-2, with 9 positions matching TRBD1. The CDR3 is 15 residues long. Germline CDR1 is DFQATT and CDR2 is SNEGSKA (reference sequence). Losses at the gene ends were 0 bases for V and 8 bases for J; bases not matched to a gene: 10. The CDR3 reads CSARDGTGYTSGYTF. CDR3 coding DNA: TGCAGTGCTAGAGATGGGACAGGGTATACGAGCGGCTACACCTTC.

The DNA of the CDR3 is TGTGCCAGCAGCTTACCTTCAGGGGGAGAGACCCAGTACTTC. It is translated as CASSLPSGGETQYF. The V gene is TRBV5-5, the J gene TRBJ2-5; 7 positions match TRBD1. The CDR3 covers 14 residues. Germline V gene data show CDR1 as SGHKS and CDR2 as YYEKEE (reference sequence). With V trimmed by 2 bases and J by 4 bases, 5 bases remained unmatched.

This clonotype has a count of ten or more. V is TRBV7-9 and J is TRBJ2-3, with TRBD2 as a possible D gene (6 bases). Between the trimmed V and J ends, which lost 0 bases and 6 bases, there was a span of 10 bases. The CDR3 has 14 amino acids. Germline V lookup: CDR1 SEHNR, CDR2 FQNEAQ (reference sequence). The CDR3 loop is CASSLARERDTQYF. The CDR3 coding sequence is TGTGCCAGCAGCTTAGCCCGGGAGCGGGATACGCAGTATTTT. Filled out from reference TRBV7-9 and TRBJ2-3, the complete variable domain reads DTGVSQNPRHKITKRGQNVTFRCDPISEHNRLYWYRQTLGQGPEFLTYFQNEAQLEKSRLLSDRFSAERPKGSFSTLEIQRTEQGDSAMYLCASSLARERDTQYFGPGTRLTVL.

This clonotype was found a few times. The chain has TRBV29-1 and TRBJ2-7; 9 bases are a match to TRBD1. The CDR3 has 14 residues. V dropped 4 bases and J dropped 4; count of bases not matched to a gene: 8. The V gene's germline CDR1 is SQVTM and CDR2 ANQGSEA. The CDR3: CSVGNLGQGYEQYF. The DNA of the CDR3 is TGCAGCGTTGGGAATCTGGGACAGGGTTACGAGCAGTACTTC.

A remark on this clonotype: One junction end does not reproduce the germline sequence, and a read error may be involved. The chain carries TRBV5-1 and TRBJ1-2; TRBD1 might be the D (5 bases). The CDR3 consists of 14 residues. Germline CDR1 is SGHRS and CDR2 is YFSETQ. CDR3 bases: TGCGCCAGGAGCACGGACATAGCTAACTATAGCTACACCTTC. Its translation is CARSTDIANYSYTF.

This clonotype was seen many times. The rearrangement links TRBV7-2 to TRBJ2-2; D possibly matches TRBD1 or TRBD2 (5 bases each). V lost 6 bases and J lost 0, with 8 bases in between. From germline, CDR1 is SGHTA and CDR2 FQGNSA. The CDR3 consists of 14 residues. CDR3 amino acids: CASRVGANTGELFF. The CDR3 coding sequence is TGTGCCAGCAGGGTGGGGGCGAACACCGGGGAGCTGTTTTTT.

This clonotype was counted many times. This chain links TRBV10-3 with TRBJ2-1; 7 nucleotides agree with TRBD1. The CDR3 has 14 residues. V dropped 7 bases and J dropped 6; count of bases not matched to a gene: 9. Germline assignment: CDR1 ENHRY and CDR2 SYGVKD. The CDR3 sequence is CAIKGATDANEQFF. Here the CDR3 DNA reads TGTGCCATCAAGGGGGCGACTGATGCCAATGAGCAGTTCTTC.

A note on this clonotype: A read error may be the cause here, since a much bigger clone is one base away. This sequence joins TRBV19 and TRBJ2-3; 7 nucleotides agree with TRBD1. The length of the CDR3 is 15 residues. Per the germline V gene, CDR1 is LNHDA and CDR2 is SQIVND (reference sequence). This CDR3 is CASSTWVSWTGTQYF. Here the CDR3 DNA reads TGTGCCAGTAGTACATGGGTGTCTTGGACAGGTACGCAGTATTTT.

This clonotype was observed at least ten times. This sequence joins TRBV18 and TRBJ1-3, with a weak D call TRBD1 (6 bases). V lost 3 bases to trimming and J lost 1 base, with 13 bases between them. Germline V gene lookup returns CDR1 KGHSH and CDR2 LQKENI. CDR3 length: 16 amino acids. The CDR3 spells CASSPIEGGSGNTIYF. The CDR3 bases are TGTGCCAGCTCACCGATCGAAGGGGGATCTGGAAACACCATATATTTT. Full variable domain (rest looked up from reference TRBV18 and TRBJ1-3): NAGVMQNPRHLVRRRGQEARLRCSPMKGHSHVYWYRQLPEEGLKFMVYLQKENIIDESGMPKERFSAEFPKEGPSILRIQQVVRGDSAAYFCASSPIEGGSGNTIYFGEGSWLTVV.

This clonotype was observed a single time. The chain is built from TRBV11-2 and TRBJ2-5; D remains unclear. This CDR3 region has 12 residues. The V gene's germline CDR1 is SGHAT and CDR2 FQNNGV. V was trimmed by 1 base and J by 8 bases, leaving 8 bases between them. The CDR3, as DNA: TGTGCCAGCAGCTTAGCGTTGGGAACCCAGTACTTC. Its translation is CASSLALGTQYF.

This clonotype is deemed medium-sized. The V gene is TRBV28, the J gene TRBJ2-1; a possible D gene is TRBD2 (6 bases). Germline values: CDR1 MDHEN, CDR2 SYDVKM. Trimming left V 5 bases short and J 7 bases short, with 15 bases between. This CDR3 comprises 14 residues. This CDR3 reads CASSLPGLSNEQFF. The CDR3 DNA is TGTGCCAGCAGTCTCCCGGGACTGAGTAATGAGCAGTTCTTC.

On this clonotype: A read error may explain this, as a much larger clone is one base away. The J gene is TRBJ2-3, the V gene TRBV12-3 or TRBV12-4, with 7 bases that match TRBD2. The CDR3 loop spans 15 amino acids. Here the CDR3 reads CASSPRGGSTDMQYF. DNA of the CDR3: TGTGCCAGCAGCCCCCGGGGCGGGAGCACAGATATGCAGTATTTT.

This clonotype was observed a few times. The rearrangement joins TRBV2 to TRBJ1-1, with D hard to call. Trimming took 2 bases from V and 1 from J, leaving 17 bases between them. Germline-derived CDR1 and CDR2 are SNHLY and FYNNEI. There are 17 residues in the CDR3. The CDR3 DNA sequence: TGTGCCAGCAGTGAAACCCCGTCTGGCGTGTGGAACACTGAAGCTTTCTTT. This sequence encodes CASSETPSGVWNTEAFF. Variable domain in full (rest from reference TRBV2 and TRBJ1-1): EPEVTQTPSHQVTQMGQEVILRCVPISNHLYFYWYRQILGQKVEFLVSFYNNEISEKSEIFDDQFSVERPDGSNFTLKIRSTKLEDSAMYFCASSETPSGVWNTEAFFGQGTRLTVV.

The CDR3 loop reads CASSLASKTYEQYF. In DNA, the CDR3 is TGTGCCAGCAGTTTGGCTAGCAAAACCTACGAGCAGTACTTC. V gene TRBV12-3 or TRBV12-4 combines with J gene TRBJ2-7, with D perhaps TRBD2 (5 bases). Trimming took off 3 bases at V and 2 bases at J, with 11 bases between the two ends. CDR3 length: 14 residues.

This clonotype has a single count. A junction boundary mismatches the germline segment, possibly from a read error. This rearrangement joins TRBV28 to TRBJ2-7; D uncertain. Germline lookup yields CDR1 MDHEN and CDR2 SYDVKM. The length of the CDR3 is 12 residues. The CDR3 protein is CASSFVSYGQYF. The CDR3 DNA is TGTGCCAGCAGTTTTGTATCCTACGGGCAGTACTTC.

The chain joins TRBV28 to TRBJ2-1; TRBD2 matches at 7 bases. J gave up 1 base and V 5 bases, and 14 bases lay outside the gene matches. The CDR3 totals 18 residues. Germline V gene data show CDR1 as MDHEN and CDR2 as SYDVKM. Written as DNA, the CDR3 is TGTGCCAGCAGTCGATCCCTTCTTCGGGGGGATTCCTACAATGAGCAGTTCTTC. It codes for CASSRSLLRGDSYNEQFF.

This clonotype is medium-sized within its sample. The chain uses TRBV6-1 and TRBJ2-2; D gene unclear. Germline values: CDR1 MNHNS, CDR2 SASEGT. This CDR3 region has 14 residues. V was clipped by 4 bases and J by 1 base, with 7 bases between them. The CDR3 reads CASSVWQNTGELFF. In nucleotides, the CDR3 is TGTGCCAGCAGTGTTTGGCAGAACACCGGGGAGCTGTTTTTT.

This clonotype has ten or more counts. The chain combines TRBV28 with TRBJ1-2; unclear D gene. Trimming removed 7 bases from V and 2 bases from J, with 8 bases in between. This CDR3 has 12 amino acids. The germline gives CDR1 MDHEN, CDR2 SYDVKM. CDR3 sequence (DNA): TGTGCCAGCAACTCTGGGAACTATGGCTACACCTTC. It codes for CASNSGNYGYTF.

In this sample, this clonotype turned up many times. The CDR3 region has the DNA TGTGCCAGCAGCCAACCGGGTAACGCCAGGAACACTGAAGCTTTCTTT. Protein product: CASSQPGNARNTEAFF. The rearrangement joins TRBV6-1 to TRBJ1-1; no firm D call. The V end lost 6 bases, the J end lost 1 base, and 18 bases lay between the germline ends. The CDR3 extends over 16 amino acids. The germline V gene encodes CDR1 MNHNS and CDR2 SASEGT.